This is a list of T cell receptor beta chains from one sample in a study. TCRdb itself ran the reads through MiXCR, one entry per CDR3 protein. Of 7,100 or so distinct CDR3 sequences in the sample, roughly a third were seen once. The material sequenced was blood. The receptors stem from a human donor. Each CDR3 is given with its conserved first and last residue. D genes are given only for firm matches. Clone size, where shown, is once, few, many, or a class for clones that have expanded.

v_call,cdr3_length,d_call,j_call,clone_size,cdr3_aa,cdr3_nt
TRBV28,14,TRBD1,TRBJ2-7,once,CASQVAGGTDEQYF,TGTGCCAGCCAGGTTGCAGGGGGCACCGATGAGCAGTACTTC
TRBV20-1,12,.,TRBJ2-3,medium-sized,CSARWGTDTQYF,TGCAGTGCTAGATGGGGCACAGATACGCAGTATTTT
TRBV4-2,13,.,TRBJ1-2,medium-sized,CASSQADSYGYTF,TGTGCCAGCAGCCAAGCCGACAGCTATGGCTACACCTTC
TRBV7-9,12,.,TRBJ2-7,few,CASSRREYEQYF,TGTGCCAGCAGCCGGCGGGAATACGAGCAGTACTTC
TRBV29-1,15,TRBD1,TRBJ1-2,many,CSVVLAQGAYYGYTF,TGCAGCGTCGTCTTGGCACAGGGGGCGTACTATGGCTACACCTTC
TRBV29-1,15,TRBD2,TRBJ2-2,medium-sized,CSVSAGGPGSGELFF,TGCAGCGTTTCAGCGGGAGGGCCTGGTTCCGGGGAGCTGTTTTTT
TRBV4-2,16,.,TRBJ2-7,medium-sized,CASSQEFPGSSYEQYF,TGTGCCAGCAGCCAAGAGTTCCCGGGAAGCTCCTACGAGCAGTACTTC
TRBV20-1,12,.,TRBJ2-3,.,CSAGTQIDTQYF,TGCAGTGCTGGGACTCAAATAGATACGCAGTATTTT
TRBV4-2,15,TRBD2,TRBJ2-7,medium-sized,CASSQELADSYEQYF,TGTGCCAGCAGCCAAGAACTAGCGGACAGCTACGAGCAGTACTTC
TRBV4-2,11,.,TRBJ2-7,medium-sized,CASSQGREQYF,TGTGCCAGCAGCCAGGGGCGCGAGCAGTACTTC
TRBV30,13,.,TRBJ2-7,medium-sized,CAWNDGSSYEQYF,TGTGCCTGGAATGACGGTAGCTCCTACGAGCAGTACTTC
TRBV29-1,10,.,TRBJ1-1,medium-sized,CSVRRSEAFF,TGCAGCGTAAGACGGAGCGAAGCTTTCTTT
TRBV5-1,14,.,TRBJ2-1,many,CASSRDGSYNEQFF,TGCGCCAGCAGCAGGGACGGCTCCTACAATGAGCAGTTCTTC
TRBV5-4,16,TRBD2,TRBJ2-5,.,CASSLEGLAAQETLYF,TGTGCCAGCAGCTTGGAAGGACTAGCGGCGCAAGAGACCCTGTACTTC
TRBV29-1,11,.,TRBJ1-2,once,CSVVGTRGYTF,TGCAGCGTTGTTGGGACCAGGGGCTACACCTTC
TRBV20-1,15,.,TRBJ1-2,medium-sized,CSARQGQPANYGYTF,TGCAGTGCTAGACAAGGACAGCCAGCTAACTATGGCTACACCTTC
TRBV20-1,15,.,TRBJ2-3,.,CSASLASDRTDTQYF,TGCAGTGCTAGTTTGGCTAGCGACCGCACAGATACGCAGTATTTT
TRBV14,13,.,TRBJ1-1,medium-sized,CASSQGPNTEAFF,TGTGCCAGCAGCCAGGGACCGAACACTGAAGCTTTCTTT
TRBV6-4,14,TRBD1,TRBJ2-1,medium-sized,CASSDSTGAGEQFF,TGTGCCAGCAGTGACTCAACAGGGGCAGGAGAGCAGTTCTTC
TRBV30,12,.,TRBJ1-1,medium-sized,CAWIGARAEAFF,TGTGCCTGGATCGGGGCCAGGGCTGAAGCTTTCTTT
TRBV29-1,11,.,TRBJ1-1,medium-sized,CSVEEGTEAFF,TGCAGCGTGGAGGAAGGCACTGAAGCTTTCTTT
TRBV30,11,.,TRBJ1-1,medium-sized,CAWMDVYEAFF,TGTGCCTGGATGGACGTATATGAAGCTTTCTTT
TRBV29-1,13,TRBD1,TRBJ1-2,many,CSVSRGGTDGYTF,TGCAGCGTTTCCCGGGGGGGGACAGACGGCTACACCTTC
TRBV4-2,18,TRBD2,TRBJ2-3,medium-sized,CASSQETSAGLGTDTQYF,TGTGCCAGCAGCCAAGAGACTAGCGCAGGGCTTGGCACAGATACGCAGTATTTT
TRBV7-6,14,TRBD1,TRBJ2-7,many,CASSSRDRGHEQYF,TGTGCCAGCAGTTCCCGGGACAGGGGCCACGAGCAGTACTTC
TRBV29-1,18,.,TRBJ1-4,.,CSSSISGRHGGKGENCFF,.
TRBV29-1,14,TRBD2,TRBJ2-1,medium-sized,CSALKREGNNEQFF,TGCAGCGCGCTAAAGCGGGAGGGAAACAATGAGCAGTTCTTC
TRBV19,15,TRBD1,TRBJ2-1,medium-sized,CASQITGESYNEQFF,TGTGCCAGCCAGATTACAGGGGAATCCTACAATGAGCAGTTCTTC
TRBV20-1,12,TRBD1,TRBJ2-7,many,CSANRGRDEQYF,TGCAGTGCCAACAGGGGGCGCGACGAGCAGTACTTC
TRBV29-1,13,.,TRBJ1-2,.,CSVGSPLNYGYTF,TGCAGCGTTGGCAGTCCGTTAAACTATGGCTACACCTTC
TRBV6-2/TRBV6-3,17,.,TRBJ2-1,medium-sized,CASSFLPATTYNNEQFF,TGTGCCAGCAGTTTCTTACCCGCAACGACTTATAACAATGAGCAGTTCTTC
TRBV20-1,13,TRBD2,TRBJ2-3,.,CSAQSLAGDTQYF,TGCAGTGCACAGTCGCTAGCGGGAGATACGCAGTATTTT
TRBV19,13,.,TRBJ1-1,many,CASSLTENTEAFF,TGTGCCAGTAGCCTTACAGAGAACACTGAAGCTTTCTTT
TRBV29-1,12,.,TRBJ2-3,.,CSCGGGSDTQYF,TGCAGCTGCGGAGGAGGGTCAGATACGCAGTATTTT
TRBV20-1,17,TRBD2,TRBJ2-3,many,CSARDSFLAGGQDTQYF,TGCAGTGCTCGGGACAGTTTTCTAGCGGGAGGGCAAGATACGCAGTATTTT
TRBV4-2,16,.,TRBJ2-5,medium-sized,CASSQDRGSGVKTQYF,TGTGCCAGCAGCCAAGATAGGGGGAGCGGGGTGAAAACCCAGTACTTC
TRBV29-1,15,TRBD1,TRBJ2-5,.,CSIAMEGQGAETQYF,TGCAGCATCGCCATGGAGGGACAGGGGGCTGAGACCCAGTACTTC
TRBV7-9,16,.,TRBJ2-7,medium-sized,CASSPLADLLKNEQYF,TGTGCCAGCAGCCCCCTAGCCGATTTGCTAAAGAACGAGCAGTACTTC
TRBV7-8,13,.,TRBJ1-1,many,CASSLPGFVEAFF,TGTGCCAGCAGCTTACCCGGGTTTGTGGAGGCTTTCTTT
TRBV29-1,14,TRBD2,TRBJ2-1,many,CSAGTSGRGNEQFF,TGCAGCGCGGGGACTAGCGGGAGAGGGAATGAGCAGTTCTTC
TRBV29-1,17,TRBD1,TRBJ2-3,.,CSVVSAGGEGKVDTQYF,TGCAGCGTTGTGTCCGCAGGGGGTGAGGGTAAGGTGGATACGCAGTATTTT
TRBV18,17,TRBD1,TRBJ1-5,.,CASSDGGTAYSNQPQHF,TGTGCCAGCTCAGACGGTGGGACAGCTTATAGCAATCAGCCCCAGCATTTT
TRBV18,12,.,TRBJ1-2,many,CASSLLLDGYTF,TGTGCCAGCTCACTCTTGTTGGATGGCTACACCTTC
TRBV7-3,19,TRBD2,TRBJ2-2,medium-sized,CASSLTNPSSGRYTGELFF,TGTGCCAGCAGCTTAACGAATCCGTCTAGCGGGCGATACACCGGGGAGCTGTTTTTT
TRBV20-1,13,TRBD1,TRBJ1-3,medium-sized,CSVQGANRNTIYF,TGCAGTGTACAGGGGGCAAATCGAAACACCATATATTTT
TRBV29-1,17,.,TRBJ2-2,.,CSVQADSTLSDTGELFF,TGCAGCGTTCAAGCGGATTCAACCCTTTCGGACACCGGGGAGCTGTTTTTT
TRBV4-2,17,TRBD2,TRBJ2-1,.,CASSQGALAGGLNEQFF,TGTGCCAGCAGCCAAGGGGCATTAGCGGGAGGTCTCAATGAGCAGTTCTTC
TRBV2,13,.,TRBJ1-2,medium-sized,CASSDYRIDGYTF,TGTGCCAGCAGCGACTACAGGATAGATGGCTACACCTTC
TRBV18,14,.,TRBJ2-5,medium-sized,CASSPASPQETQYF,TGTGCCAGCTCACCAGCCTCACCCCAAGAGACCCAGTACTTC
TRBV6-4,15,TRBD2,TRBJ2-1,medium-sized,CASSDLAGGSNEQFF,TGTGCCAGCAGTGACCTAGCGGGGGGATCCAATGAGCAGTTCTTC
TRBV5-1,15,.,TRBJ1-5,many,CASSLSGDSNQPQHF,TGCGCCAGCAGCTTGTCAGGGGATAGCAATCAGCCCCAGCATTTT
TRBV18,11,.,TRBJ2-7,medium-sized,CASSQSGEQYF,TGTGCCAGCTCACAATCCGGCGAGCAGTACTTC
TRBV4-2,9,.,TRBJ1-2,few,CASSQAWTF,TGTGCCAGCAGCCAAGCCTGGACCTTC
TRBV29-1,14,TRBD2,TRBJ2-1,medium-sized,CSVEGTSGNNEQFF,TGCAGCGTGGAAGGGACTAGCGGGAACAATGAGCAGTTCTTC
TRBV29-1,13,.,TRBJ1-5,once,CSVEDGGGQPQHF,TGCAGCGTTGAAGATGGGGGAGGTCAGCCCCAGCATTTT
TRBV30,14,.,TRBJ2-3,once,CAWTSGTHYNEQYF,TGTGCCTGGACCTCCGGGACTCATTACAATGAGCAGTATTTT
TRBV19,19,.,TRBJ1-5,.,CASSFSPPTAPFRNQPQHF,TGTGCCAGTAGTTTCTCTCCACCTACAGCTCCGTTCCGCAATCAGCCCCAGCATTTT
TRBV28,18,.,TRBJ2-7,.,CASSSISGRHGGFYEQYF,TGTGCCAGCAGTTCGATAAGCGGCCGCCATGGAGGGTTCTACGAGCAGTACTTC